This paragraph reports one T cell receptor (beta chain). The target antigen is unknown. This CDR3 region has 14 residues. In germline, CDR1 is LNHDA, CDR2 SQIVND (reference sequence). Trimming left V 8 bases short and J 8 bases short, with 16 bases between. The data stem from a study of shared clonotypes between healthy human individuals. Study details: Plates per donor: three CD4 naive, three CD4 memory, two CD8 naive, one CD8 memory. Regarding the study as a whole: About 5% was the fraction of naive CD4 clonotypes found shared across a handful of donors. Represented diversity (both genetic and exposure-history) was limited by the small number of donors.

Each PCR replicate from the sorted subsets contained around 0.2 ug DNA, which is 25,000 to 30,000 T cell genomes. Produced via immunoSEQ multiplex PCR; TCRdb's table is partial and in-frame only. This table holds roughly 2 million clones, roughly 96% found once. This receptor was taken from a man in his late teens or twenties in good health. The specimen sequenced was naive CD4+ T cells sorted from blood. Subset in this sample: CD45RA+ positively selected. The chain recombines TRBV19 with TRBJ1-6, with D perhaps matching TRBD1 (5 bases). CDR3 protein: CASGDFKGDSPLHF. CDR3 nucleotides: TGTGCCAGTGGGGATTTCAAAGGGGATTCACCCCTCCACTTT. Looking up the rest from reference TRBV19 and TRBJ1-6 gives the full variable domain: DGGITQSPKYLFRKEGQNVTLSCEQNLNHDAMYWYRQDPGQGLRLIYYSQIVNDFQKGDIAEGYSVSREKKESFPLTVTSAQKNPTAFYLCASGDFKGDSPLHFGNGTRLTVT.